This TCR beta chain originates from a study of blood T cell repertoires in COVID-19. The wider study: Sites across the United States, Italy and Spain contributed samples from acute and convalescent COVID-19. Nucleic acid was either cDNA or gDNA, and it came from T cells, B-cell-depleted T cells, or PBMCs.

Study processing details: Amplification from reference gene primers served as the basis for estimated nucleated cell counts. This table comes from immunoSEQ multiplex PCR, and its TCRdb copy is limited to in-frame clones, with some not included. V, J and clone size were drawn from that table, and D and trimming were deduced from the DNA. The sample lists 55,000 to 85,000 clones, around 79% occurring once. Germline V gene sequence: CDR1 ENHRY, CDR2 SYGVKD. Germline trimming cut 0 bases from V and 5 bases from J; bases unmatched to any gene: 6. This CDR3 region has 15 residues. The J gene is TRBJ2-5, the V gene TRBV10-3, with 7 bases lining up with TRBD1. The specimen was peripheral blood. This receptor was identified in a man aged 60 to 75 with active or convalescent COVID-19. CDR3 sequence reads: CAISESTGFRETQYF. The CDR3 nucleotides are TGTGCCATCAGTGAGTCGACAGGGTTTAGGGAGACCCAGTACTTC.